This T cell receptor (beta chain) was sequenced in a study of identical twins. Whole-study findings and limits: Partial confounding of zero-insertion analyses by invariant MAIT and iNKT cells was possible. Alpha sequences out of frame and shared by twins had excess low generation probability.

Losses at the gene ends were 7 bases for V and 8 bases for J; bases not matched to a gene: 8. CDR3 size: 13 residues. Germline lookup yields CDR1 SGHAT and CDR2 FQNNGV. TCRdb passed the 5' RACE reads through MiXCR, listing each CDR3 protein once. The repertoire holds about 810,000 distinct CDR3 sequences, with roughly an eighth as singletons. With regard to this clonotype: The antigen remains unidentified.

Separately, the same data were catalogued under a study of yellow fever vaccine responses in identical twins.

This clonotype was sampled from a woman younger than 30 in good health. The sample was PBMCs. The chain employs TRBV11-2 and TRBJ2-3; 8 bases align to TRBD2. In DNA form, the CDR3 reads TGTGCCAGCACCCCCATTGCGGGAGGTACGCAGTATTTT. Protein sequence: CASTPIAGGTQYF.